The clone carrying this T cell receptor (beta chain) was seen ten or more times. This entry belongs to a study of T cell repertoires in cytomegalovirus infection. Study-level background: The public TCR beta signatures pointed to both CMV infection and matching HLA type.

V shed 2 bases and J 4 bases; nucleotides not matched to a gene: 8. This CDR3 is built from 16 residues. Germline V CDR1 and CDR2: MDHEN, SYDVKM. TCRdb processed the reads anew with MiXCR; each CDR3 protein has one entry. This table holds approximately 500,000 distinct CDR3 sequences, approximately 10% found once. The chain uses TRBV28 and TRBJ2-1; 7 nucleotides agree with TRBD2. The specimen sequenced was PBMCs. The TCR was taken from a human donor in good health (CMV status not recorded). Some clones in this sample may be carry-over from other donors' samples. CDR3 DNA: TGTGCCAGCAGTTTACTTGGCGGGAGAAAATACAATGAGCAGTTCTTC. It yields the protein CASSLLGGRKYNEQFF.